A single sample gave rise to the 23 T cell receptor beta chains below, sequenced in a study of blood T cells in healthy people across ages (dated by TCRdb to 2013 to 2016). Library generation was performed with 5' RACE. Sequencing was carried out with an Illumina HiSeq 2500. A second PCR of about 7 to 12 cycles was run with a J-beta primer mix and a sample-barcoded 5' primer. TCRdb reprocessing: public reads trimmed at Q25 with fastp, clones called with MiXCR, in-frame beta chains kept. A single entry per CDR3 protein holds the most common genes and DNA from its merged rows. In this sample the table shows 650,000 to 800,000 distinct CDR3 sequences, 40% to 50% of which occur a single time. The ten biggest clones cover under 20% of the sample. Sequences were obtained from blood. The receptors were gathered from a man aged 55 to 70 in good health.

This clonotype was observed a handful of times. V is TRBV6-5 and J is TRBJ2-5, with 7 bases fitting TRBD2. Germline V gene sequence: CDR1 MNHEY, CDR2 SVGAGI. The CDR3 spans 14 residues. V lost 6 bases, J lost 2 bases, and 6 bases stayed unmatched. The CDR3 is CASRSRGGQETQYF. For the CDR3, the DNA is TGTGCCAGCAGATCTCGCGGGGGACAAGAGACCCAGTACTTC.

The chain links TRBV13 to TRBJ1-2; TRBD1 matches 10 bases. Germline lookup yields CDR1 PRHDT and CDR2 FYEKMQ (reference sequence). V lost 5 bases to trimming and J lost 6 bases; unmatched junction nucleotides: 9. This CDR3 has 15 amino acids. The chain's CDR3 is CASSLPLDRGNGYTF. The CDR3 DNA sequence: TGTGCCAGCAGCCTCCCGTTGGACAGGGGGAATGGCTACACCTTC.

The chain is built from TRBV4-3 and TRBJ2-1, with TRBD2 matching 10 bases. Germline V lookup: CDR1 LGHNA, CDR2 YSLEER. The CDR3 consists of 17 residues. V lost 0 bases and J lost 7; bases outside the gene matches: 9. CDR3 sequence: CASSQDRQRGGGNEQFF. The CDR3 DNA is TGCGCCAGCAGCCAAGATAGGCAGCGGGGGGGCGGTAATGAGCAGTTCTTC.

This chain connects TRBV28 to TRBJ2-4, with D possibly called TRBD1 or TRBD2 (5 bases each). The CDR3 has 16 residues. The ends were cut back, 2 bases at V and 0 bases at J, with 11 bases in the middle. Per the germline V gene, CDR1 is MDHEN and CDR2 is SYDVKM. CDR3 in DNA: TGTGCCAGCAGTTTAGGGGGATCTATAGCCAAAAACATTCAGTACTTC. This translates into CASSLGGSIAKNIQYF.

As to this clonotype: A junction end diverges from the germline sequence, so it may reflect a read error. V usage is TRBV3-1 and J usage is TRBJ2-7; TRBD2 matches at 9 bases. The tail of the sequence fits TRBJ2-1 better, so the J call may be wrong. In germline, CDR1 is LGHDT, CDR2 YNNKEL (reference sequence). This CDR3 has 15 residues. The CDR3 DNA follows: TGTGTCAGCAGCCAAGACGAGACTAGCGGCAATGAGCAGTTCTTC. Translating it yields CVSSQDETSGNEQFF.

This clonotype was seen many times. The CDR3 sequence: CSARTSGYYNEQFF. The CDR3 DNA reads as TGCAGTGCCCGGACTAGCGGTTACTACAATGAGCAGTTCTTC. The chain employs TRBV20-1 and TRBJ2-1; TRBD2 matches at 10 bases. The CDR3 length is 14 residues. The germline V gene has CDR1 DFQATT and CDR2 SNEGSKA (reference sequence). The J segment lost 3 bases and the V segment lost 6 bases, leaving 5 bases of the junction unmatched.

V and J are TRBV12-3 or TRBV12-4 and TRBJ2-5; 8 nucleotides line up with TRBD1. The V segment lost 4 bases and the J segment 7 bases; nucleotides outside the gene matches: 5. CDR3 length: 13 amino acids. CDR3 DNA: TGTGCCAGCAGTTCGCAGGGGGCCGGGACCCAGTACTTC. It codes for CASSSQGAGTQYF.

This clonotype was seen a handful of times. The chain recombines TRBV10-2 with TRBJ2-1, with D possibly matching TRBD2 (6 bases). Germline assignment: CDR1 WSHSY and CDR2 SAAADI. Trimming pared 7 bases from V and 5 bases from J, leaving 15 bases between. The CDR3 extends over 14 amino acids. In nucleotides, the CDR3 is TGCGCCAGCAACGGGGCGGGAACAAACAATGAGCAGTTCTTC. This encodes CASNGAGTNNEQFF.

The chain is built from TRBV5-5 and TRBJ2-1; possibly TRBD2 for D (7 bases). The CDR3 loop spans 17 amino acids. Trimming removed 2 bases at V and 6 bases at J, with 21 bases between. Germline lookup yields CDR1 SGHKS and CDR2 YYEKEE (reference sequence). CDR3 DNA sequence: TGTGCCAGCAGCTTATCCGGCGGCGGGGGCACAAGCAATGAGCAGTTCTTC. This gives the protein CASSLSGGGGTSNEQFF.

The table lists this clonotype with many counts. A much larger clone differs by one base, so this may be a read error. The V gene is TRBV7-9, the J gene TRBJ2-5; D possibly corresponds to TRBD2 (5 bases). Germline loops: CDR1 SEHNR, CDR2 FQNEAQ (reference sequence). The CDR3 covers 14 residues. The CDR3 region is CASSVASGQETQYF. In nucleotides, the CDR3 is TGTGCCAGCAGCGTAGCGTCGGGTCAAGAGACCCAGTACTTC.

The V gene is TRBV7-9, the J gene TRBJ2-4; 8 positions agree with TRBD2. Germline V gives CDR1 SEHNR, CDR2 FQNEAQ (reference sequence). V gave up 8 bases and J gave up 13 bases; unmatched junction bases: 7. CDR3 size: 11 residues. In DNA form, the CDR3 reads TGTGCCAGCGAGGCAACGGGGGGGCAGTACTTC. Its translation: CASEATGGQYF.

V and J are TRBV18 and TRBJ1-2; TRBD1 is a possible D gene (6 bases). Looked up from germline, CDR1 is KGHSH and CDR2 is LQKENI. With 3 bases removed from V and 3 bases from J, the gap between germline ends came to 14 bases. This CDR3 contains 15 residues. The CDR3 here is CASSPATGPDYGYTF. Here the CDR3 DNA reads TGTGCCAGCTCACCTGCTACAGGGCCCGACTATGGCTACACCTTC.

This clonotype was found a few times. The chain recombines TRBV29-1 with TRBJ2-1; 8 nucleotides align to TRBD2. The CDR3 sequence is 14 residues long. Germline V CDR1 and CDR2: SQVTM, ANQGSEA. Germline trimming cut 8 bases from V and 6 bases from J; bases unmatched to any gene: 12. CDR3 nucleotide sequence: TGCAGCTCAACTACGGGGGGGCCTGGCAATGAGCAGTTCTTC. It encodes CSSTTGGPGNEQFF.

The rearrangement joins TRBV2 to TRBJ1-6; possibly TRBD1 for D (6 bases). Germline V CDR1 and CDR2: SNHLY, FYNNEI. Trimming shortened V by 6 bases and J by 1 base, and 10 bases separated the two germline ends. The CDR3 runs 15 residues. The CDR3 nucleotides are TGTGCCAGCAGGGACAGTGGGTCCTATAATTCACCCCTCCACTTT. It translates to CASRDSGSYNSPLHF.

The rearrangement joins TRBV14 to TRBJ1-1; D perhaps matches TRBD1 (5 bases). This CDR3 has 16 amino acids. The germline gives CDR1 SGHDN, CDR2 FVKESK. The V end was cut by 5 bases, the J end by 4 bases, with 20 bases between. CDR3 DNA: TGTGCCAGCAGCTCCCAGGGTATCGGCCTGGGCACTGAAGCTTTCTTT. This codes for CASSSQGIGLGTEAFF.

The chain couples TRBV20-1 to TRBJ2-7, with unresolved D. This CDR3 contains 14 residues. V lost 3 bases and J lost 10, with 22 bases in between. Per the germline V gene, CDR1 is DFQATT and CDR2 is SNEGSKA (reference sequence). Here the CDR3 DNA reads TGCAGTGCTAGCGCGACCTCCGGAACATGGCCCCAGTACTTC. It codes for CSASATSGTWPQYF.

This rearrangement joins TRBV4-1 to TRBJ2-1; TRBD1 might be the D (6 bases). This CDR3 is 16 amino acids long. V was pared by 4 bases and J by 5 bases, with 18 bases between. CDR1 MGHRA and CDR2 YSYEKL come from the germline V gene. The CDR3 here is CASSRLLQGGDNEQFF. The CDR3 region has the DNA TGCGCCAGCAGCCGCTTATTACAGGGTGGGGACAATGAGCAGTTCTTC.

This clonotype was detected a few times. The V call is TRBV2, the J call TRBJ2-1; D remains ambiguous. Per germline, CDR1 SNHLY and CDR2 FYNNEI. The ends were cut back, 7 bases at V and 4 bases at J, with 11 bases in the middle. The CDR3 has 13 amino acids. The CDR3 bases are TGTGCCAGCACCCCTCAGCGATACAATGAGCAGTTCTTC. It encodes CASTPQRYNEQFF.

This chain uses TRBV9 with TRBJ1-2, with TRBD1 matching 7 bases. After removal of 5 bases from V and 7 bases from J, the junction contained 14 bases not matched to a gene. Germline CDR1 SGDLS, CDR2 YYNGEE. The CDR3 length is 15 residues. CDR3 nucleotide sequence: TGTGCCAGCAGAACAACCGGGACAGTGGGCTTTGGCTACACCTTC. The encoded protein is CASRTTGTVGFGYTF.

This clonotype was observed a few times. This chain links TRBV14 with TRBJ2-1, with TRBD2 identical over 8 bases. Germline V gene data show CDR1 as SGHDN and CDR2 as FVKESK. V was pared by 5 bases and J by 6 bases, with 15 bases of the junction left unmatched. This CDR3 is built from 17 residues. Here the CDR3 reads CASSTRPLPGGTNEQFF. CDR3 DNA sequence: TGTGCCAGCAGCACGCGACCCCTCCCGGGAGGGACCAATGAGCAGTTCTTC.

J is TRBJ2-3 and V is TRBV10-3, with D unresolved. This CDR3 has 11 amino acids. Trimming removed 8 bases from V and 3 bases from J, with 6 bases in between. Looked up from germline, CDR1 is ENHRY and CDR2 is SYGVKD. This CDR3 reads CAIGKTDTQYF. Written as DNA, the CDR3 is TGTGCCATCGGTAAGACAGATACGCAGTATTTT.

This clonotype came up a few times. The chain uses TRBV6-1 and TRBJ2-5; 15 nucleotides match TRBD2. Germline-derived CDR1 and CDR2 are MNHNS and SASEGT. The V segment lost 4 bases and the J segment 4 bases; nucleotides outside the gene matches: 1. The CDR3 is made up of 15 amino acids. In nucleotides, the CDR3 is TGTGCCAGCAGTGGGACTAGCGGGGGGGCAGAGACCCAGTACTTC. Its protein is CASSGTSGGAETQYF.

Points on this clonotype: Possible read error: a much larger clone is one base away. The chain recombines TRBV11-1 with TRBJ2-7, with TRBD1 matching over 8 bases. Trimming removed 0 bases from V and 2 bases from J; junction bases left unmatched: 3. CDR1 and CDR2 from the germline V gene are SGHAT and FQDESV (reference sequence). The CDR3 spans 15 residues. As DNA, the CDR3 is TGTGCCAGCAGCTTAGCCCTACAGGGGGCCTACGAGCAGTACTTC. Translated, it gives CASSLALQGAYEQYF.